These 32 T cell receptor beta chains originate from one sample sequenced in a study of cytomegalovirus exposure and HLA in healthy donors. The PCR contained 60 Vbeta and 13 Jbeta primers. The repertoire was sequenced with immunoSEQ multiplex PCR; TCRdb's copy has only in-frame clones and lacks some. The top ten clones hold 1% to 1.5% of a sample with roughly 200,000 clones, roughly 10% of them seen once. Sequenced sample: PBMCs. These receptor sequences come from a woman aged 25 to 39 in good health and CMV-seropositive.

The gene calls are TRBV13 and TRBJ2-2; TRBD2 is a possible D gene (6 bases). CDR1 is PRHDT and CDR2 is FYEKMQ in the germline V gene (reference sequence). V was cut by 3 bases and J by 4 bases, with 21 bases left in between. There are 18 residues in the CDR3. This chain's CDR3 is CASSFPPAGKAGTGELFF. The DNA for the CDR3 is TGTGCCAGCAGCTTCCCGCCCGCGGGAAAGGCTGGCACCGGGGAGCTGTTTTTT.

The chain's CDR3 is CASSPRQPSSYTF. The CDR3 DNA sequence: TGTGCCAGCTCACCCCGACAGCCCAGCAGCTACACCTTC. V and J are TRBV18 and TRBJ1-2, with D tentatively TRBD1 (5 bases). The CDR3 totals 13 residues. With 3 bases removed from V and 9 bases from J, the gap between germline ends came to 14 bases. Per germline, CDR1 KGHSH and CDR2 LQKENI.

This clone was observed a few times. The V and J genes are TRBV5-1 and TRBJ1-3, with no clear D. The CDR3 spans 15 residues. V lost 0 bases and J lost 2, with 9 bases in between. Germline V gives CDR1 SGHRS, CDR2 YFSETQ. The CDR3 sequence is CASSLGLNAGNTIYF. The CDR3 coding sequence is TGCGCCAGCAGCTTGGGTCTAAACGCTGGAAACACCATATATTTT.

The chain joins TRBV10-2 to TRBJ2-7, with D maybe TRBD2 (6 bases). This CDR3 has 10 amino acids. The V end was cut by 6 bases, the J end by 7 bases, with 7 bases between. The V gene's germline CDR1 is WSHSY and CDR2 SAAADI. The CDR3 spells CASSAGEQYF. The CDR3 region has the DNA TGCGCCAGCAGCGCGGGGGAGCAGTACTTC.

V and J are TRBV2 and TRBJ1-1, with D unresolved. Trimming removed 3 bases at V and 10 bases at J, with 12 bases between. In germline, CDR1 is SNHLY, CDR2 FYNNEI. This CDR3 comprises 12 residues. The CDR3 sequence is CASSDSLIRAFF. The CDR3 DNA follows: TGTGCCAGCAGTGATTCGCTAATTCGAGCTTTCTTT.

This sequence joins TRBV5-4 and TRBJ2-5; D possibly corresponds to TRBD2 (5 bases). CDR3 size: 13 residues. V lost 4 bases to trimming and J lost 4 bases, with 11 bases between them. From germline, CDR1 is SGHNT and CDR2 YYREEE (reference sequence). The CDR3 region has the DNA TGTGCCAGCAGCGTACTGGCGGGAGAGACCCAGTACTTC. Protein: CASSVLAGETQYF. Drawing the rest from reference TRBV5-4 and TRBJ2-5, the complete variable domain is ETGVTQSPTHLIKTRGQQVTLRCSSQSGHNTVSWYQQALGQGPQFIFQYYREEENGRGNFPPRFSGLQFPNYSSELNVNALELDDSALYLCASSVLAGETQYFGPGTRLLVL.

This clone has more than one count but fewer than ten. This chain joins TRBV5-1 and TRBJ2-5, with a weak D call TRBD2 (6 bases). CDR1 and CDR2 (germline): SGHRS, YFSETQ. The CDR3 is made up of 13 amino acids. The ends were cut back, 2 bases at V and 5 bases at J, with 10 bases in the middle. The CDR3: CASSLGRSETQYF. The CDR3 region has the DNA TGCGCCAGCAGCTTAGGGAGGTCGGAGACCCAGTACTTC.

Concerning this clone itself: At one boundary the junction diverges from the germline segment, which might be a read error. J is TRBJ2-1 and V is TRBV6-5; D unresolved. The CDR3 is 13 amino acids. Germline loops: CDR1 MNHEY, CDR2 SVGAGI. In DNA, the CDR3 is TGTGCCAGCTCCCCCGAATCTTACAGTGAGCAGTTCTTC. Residues: CASSPESYSEQFF.

This chain links TRBV2 with TRBJ2-7, with 13 bases matching TRBD2. With V trimmed by 5 bases and J by 1 base, 2 bases remained unmatched. This CDR3 spans 15 amino acids. Germline lookup yields CDR1 SNHLY and CDR2 FYNNEI. This CDR3 is CASSMGLAGSYEQYF. The CDR3 coding sequence is TGTGCCAGCAGTATGGGACTAGCGGGATCCTACGAGCAGTACTTC.

The rearrangement uses TRBV11-2 and TRBJ2-2; 7 positions match TRBD2. V was clipped by 7 bases and J by 7 bases; unmatched bases: 12. Per germline, CDR1 SGHAT and CDR2 FQNNGV. This CDR3 has 15 amino acids. In nucleotides, the CDR3 is TGTGCCAGCAATGTGGTGGGGGAGGGAAGCGGGGAGCTGTTTTTT. Residues: CASNVVGEGSGELFF.

Turning to this clone: Other nucleotide sequences in the sample specify the same CDR3. The chain links TRBV5-4 to TRBJ1-2; D gene uncertain. The CDR3 spans 14 residues. V dropped 4 bases and J dropped 4 bases, with 14 bases sitting between them. Germline V gives CDR1 SGHNT, CDR2 YYREEE (reference sequence). The CDR3 DNA reads as TGTGCCAGCAGCCCCCAGACTTCCCTCTATGGCTACACCTTC. This translates into CASSPQTSLYGYTF.

The genes are TRBV5-1 and TRBJ1-2, with TRBD1 identical over 7 bases. Germline V gene lookup returns CDR1 SGHRS and CDR2 YFSETQ. Germline trimming cut 4 bases from V and 0 bases from J; bases unmatched to any gene: 3. This CDR3 region has 14 residues. DNA for the CDR3: TGCGCCAGCAGCCAAGGGACAGCTAACTATGGCTACACCTTC. Its translation: CASSQGTANYGYTF.

The chain is built from TRBV6-6 and TRBJ2-3; TRBD2 aligns across 10 bases. After removal of 5 bases from V and 4 bases from J, the junction contained 6 bases not matched to a gene. From germline, CDR1 is MNHNY and CDR2 SVGAGI (reference sequence). There are 15 residues in the CDR3. The CDR3 DNA follows: TGTGCCAGCAGTACTCTAGCGGGAGCAGCAGATACGCAGTATTTT. Protein: CASSTLAGAADTQYF.

V gene TRBV5-1 combines with J gene TRBJ2-1; 7 nucleotides line up with TRBD1. This CDR3 has 16 residues. J was trimmed by 4 bases and V by 3 bases; bases with no gene match: 10. Germline CDR1 and CDR2: SGHRS and YFSETQ. In nucleotides, the CDR3 is TGCGCCAGCAGCTCATCTCGACAGGGATCTTACAATGAGCAGTTCTTC. Encoded protein: CASSSSRQGSYNEQFF.

The rearrangement links TRBV19 to TRBJ2-1, with 7 bases lining up with TRBD1. This CDR3 is built from 15 residues. CDR1 is LNHDA and CDR2 is SQIVND in the germline V gene (reference sequence). V lost 3 bases and J lost 0; bases outside the gene matches: 2. The CDR3 region is CASSIPGGSYNEQFF. The CDR3 DNA reads TGTGCCAGTAGTATTCCAGGGGGCTCCTACAATGAGCAGTTCTTC.

V usage is TRBV7-3 and J usage is TRBJ1-3; D call uncertain. CDR1 is SGHTA and CDR2 is FQGTGA in the germline V gene. CDR3 size: 13 residues. Between the trimmed V and J ends, which lost 4 bases and 2 bases, there was a span of 6 bases. The CDR3 is CASSSSAGNTIYF. The CDR3 DNA sequence: TGTGCCAGCAGCTCCTCTGCTGGAAACACCATATATTTT.

The V gene is TRBV21-1, the J gene TRBJ2-1; the listed D gene, TRBD1, was not tested against the DNA. TRBV21-1 is a known pseudogene. The CDR3 loop spans 17 amino acids. DNA of the CDR3: TGTGCCAGCAGCAATCAAAGGGAGGGACAGGCCTACAATGAGCAGTTCTTC. Encoded protein: CASSNQREGQAYNEQFF.

The chain recombines TRBV6-6 with TRBJ2-3, with 7 bases lining up with TRBD2. The ends lost 6 bases at V and 5 bases at J; junction bases unmatched: 5. This CDR3 comprises 13 residues. Germline CDR1 MNHNY, CDR2 SVGAGI (reference sequence). The CDR3 loop is CASSGRWEDTQYF. The CDR3 region has the DNA TGTGCCAGCAGCGGGAGGTGGGAAGATACGCAGTATTTT.

This clone was seen a few times. The chain employs TRBV7-6 and TRBJ2-5, with D perhaps matching TRBD2 (5 bases). The germline V gene encodes CDR1 SGHVS and CDR2 FNYEAQ. CDR3 size: 14 residues. The V end was cut by 5 bases, the J end by 1 base, with 11 bases between. In nucleotides, the CDR3 is TGTGCCAGCAGCCTAGGACGGGGCCAAGAGACCCAGTACTTC. This gives the protein CASSLGRGQETQYF. The variable domain in full, with the rest retrieved from reference TRBV7-6 and TRBJ2-5, is GAGVSQSPRYKVTKRGQDVALRCDPISGHVSLYWYRQALGQGPEFLTYFNYEAQQDKSGLPNDRFSAERPEGSISTLTIQRTEQRDSAMYRCASSLGRGQETQYFGPGTRLLVL.

This clone showed up just a few times. The chain is built from TRBV28 and TRBJ2-1; 8 nucleotides line up with TRBD2. Germline V gives CDR1 MDHEN, CDR2 SYDVKM. The J segment lost 8 bases and the V segment lost 4 bases, leaving 16 bases of the junction unmatched. This CDR3 has 17 amino acids. The CDR3 here is CASSSPGGTSGRDEQFF. CDR3 nucleotides: TGTGCCAGCAGTTCGCCCGGGGGGACTAGTGGCAGGGATGAGCAGTTCTTC.

This clone has more than one count but fewer than ten. The rearrangement links TRBV6-1 to TRBJ1-1; 8 bases map to TRBD1. V gave up 7 bases and J gave up 6 bases; unmatched junction bases: 4. In germline, CDR1 is MNHNS, CDR2 SASEGT. There are 12 residues in the CDR3. CDR3 nucleotide sequence: TGTGCCAGCACCATGGACAGGGCTGAAGCTTTCTTT. Translating it yields CASTMDRAEAFF.

V is TRBV6-4 and J is TRBJ2-7; 10 bases are shared with TRBD2. CDR1 is MRHNA and CDR2 is SNTAGT in the germline V gene. Trimming cost V 6 bases and J 1 base; bases outside gene matches: 6. The length of the CDR3 is 15 residues. The CDR3 nucleotides are TGTGCCAGCAGCCGACTAGCGGGCGAGTCCTACGAGCAGTACTTC. Translating it yields CASSRLAGESYEQYF.

Only a few counts were recorded for this clone. V usage is TRBV6-5 and J usage is TRBJ1-5, with 7 bases lining up with TRBD1. After removal of 5 bases from V and 1 base from J, the junction contained 2 bases not matched to a gene. CDR3 length: 14 amino acids. Per the germline V gene, CDR1 is MNHEY and CDR2 is SVGAGI. The chain's CDR3 is CASSTGASNQPQHF. CDR3 nucleotide sequence: TGTGCCAGCAGTACAGGGGCGAGCAATCAGCCCCAGCATTTT.

V gene TRBV7-3 combines with J gene TRBJ2-3, with D hard to call. This CDR3 contains 13 residues. The V and J ends lost 3 bases and 4 bases respectively, with 8 bases between them. Germline-derived CDR1 and CDR2 are SGHTA and FQGTGA. CDR3 in amino acids: CASSFIAADTQYF. Here the CDR3 DNA reads TGTGCCAGCAGCTTCATAGCTGCAGATACGCAGTATTTT.

Concerning this clone itself: Other DNA sequences of this sample code for an identical CDR3. The rearrangement joins TRBV5-1 to TRBJ1-3; D is perhaps TRBD1 (5 bases). Deletions cut 7 bases from V and 0 bases from J, with 17 bases between. CDR1 is SGHRS and CDR2 is YFSETQ in the germline V gene. The CDR3 spans 16 residues. CDR3 in DNA: TGCGCCAGCTCCGAGATGGGGCTGAGCTCTGGAAACACCATATATTTT. Its protein product is CASSEMGLSSGNTIYF.

As DNA, the CDR3 is TGTGCCAGCAGCCTGCCCCCATACTCGGGGAGTTCCAAGGGAGGCTACACCTTC. This sequence encodes CASSLPPYSGSSKGGYTF. V usage is TRBV9 and J usage is TRBJ1-2; D gene uncertain. Trimming cost V 4 bases and J 8 bases, with 30 bases left between them. This CDR3 region has 18 residues. In germline, CDR1 is SGDLS, CDR2 YYNGEE. The full variable domain, its missing parts supplied by reference TRBV9 and TRBJ1-2, is DSGVTQTPKHLITATGQRVTLRCSPRSGDLSVYWYQQSLDQGLQFLIQYYNGEERAKGNILERFSAQQFPDLHSELNLSSLELGDSALYFCASSLPPYSGSSKGGYTFGSGTRLTVV.

This sequence joins TRBV29-1 and TRBJ2-6, with 9 nucleotides matching TRBD1. The V gene's germline CDR1 is SQVTM and CDR2 ANQGSEA. CDR3 length: 19 residues. With 4 bases clipped from V and 4 bases from J, the junction kept 17 bases outside the gene matches. The chain's CDR3 is CSVGVGVGQGKRGANVLTF. The CDR3, as DNA: TGCAGCGTTGGGGTGGGGGTGGGACAGGGAAAGCGGGGGGCCAACGTCCTGACTTTC.

This clone was recorded only once. The CDR3 loop reads CASSETAGDRGADTQYF. The DNA of the CDR3 is TGTGCCAGCAGTGAAACAGCCGGGGACAGGGGAGCAGATACGCAGTATTTT. The chain links TRBV6-1 to TRBJ2-3; 10 bases line up with TRBD1. The CDR3 has 17 residues. V shed 2 bases and J 4 bases; nucleotides not matched to a gene: 9. Germline values: CDR1 MNHNS, CDR2 SASEGT.

A few counts support this clone. In DNA form, the CDR3 reads TGTGCCAGCAGCCGGCTCGGACAGGGGGCGAGGAATGAGCAGTTCTTC. Residues: CASSRLGQGARNEQFF. V is TRBV14 and J is TRBJ2-1; 11 nucleotides line up with TRBD1. Germline-derived CDR1 and CDR2 are SGHDN and FVKESK. V gave up 4 bases and J gave up 7 bases; unmatched junction bases: 9. The CDR3 runs 16 residues.

This clone was recorded a few times. This chain joins TRBV5-4 and TRBJ2-7, with 11 bases fitting TRBD2. The length of the CDR3 is 15 residues. The junction had 7 bases not matched to a gene; V was cut back by 4 bases and J by 4 bases. Germline V gene sequence: CDR1 SGHNT, CDR2 YYREEE (reference sequence). DNA for the CDR3: TGTGCCAGCAGCGACGGACTAGCGGGTAGATACGAGCAGTACTTC. The encoded protein is CASSDGLAGRYEQYF.

The gene calls are TRBV19 and TRBJ1-1; TRBD1 agrees at 9 bases. CDR1 and CDR2 (germline): LNHDA, SQIVND (reference sequence). The V gene end was trimmed by 3 bases and the J gene end by 4 bases; junction bases not matched to a gene: 6. There are 15 residues in the CDR3. The CDR3 bases are TGTGCCAGTAGTATCCCCCTGGACAGGGGCACTGAAGCTTTCTTT. It yields the protein CASSIPLDRGTEAFF.

The J gene is TRBJ2-1, the V gene TRBV18; D may be TRBD2 (6 bases). The germline CDR1 and CDR2 sequences are KGHSH and LQKENI. V lost 7 bases and J lost 5, with 15 bases in between. This CDR3 is 14 amino acids long. The CDR3 loop reads CASFTTLANNEQFF. DNA of the CDR3: TGTGCCAGCTTCACCACCCTAGCGAACAATGAGCAGTTCTTC.